The clone carrying this T cell receptor (beta chain) was detected a few times. Produced via immunoSEQ multiplex PCR; TCRdb's table is partial and in-frame only. The data contain fewer than 850,000 clones, around 72% of them singletons. Into CD45RA+ naive and CD45RA-negative memory subsets, the CD4+ cells were split. The CDR3 contains 14 residues. Germline CDR1 is SGHNT and CDR2 is YENEEA. With 5 bases removed from V and 2 bases from J, the gap between germline ends came to 13 bases. These data come from a study of shared clonotypes between healthy human individuals. The specimen sequenced was memory CD4+ T cells sorted from blood. Subset indicated: CD45RA-negative fraction. This rearrangement joins TRBV11-3 to TRBJ2-7; the D is unclear. This sequence was found in a woman aged 30 to 39 in good health. The CDR3 DNA sequence: TGTGCCAGCAGCCCGACACGTCGTCCCTACGAGCAGTACTTC. This codes for CASSPTRRPYEQYF.